These 20 T cell receptor beta chains originate from one sample sequenced in a study of blood T cell repertoires in COVID-19. The repertoire was sequenced with immunoSEQ multiplex PCR; TCRdb's copy has only in-frame clones and lacks some. The data show some 350,000 clones, 70% to 90% seen once. Material: peripheral blood. The receptor set was obtained from a human donor in a cohort sampled during active COVID-19.

The rearrangement joins TRBV4-1 to TRBJ2-7; 10 bases map to TRBD1. This CDR3 is built from 13 residues. Germline V lookup: CDR1 MGHRA, CDR2 YSYEKL. Trimming at V came to 4 bases and at J to 4 bases, leaving 1 base not matched to a gene. The CDR3 reads CASSPDRGYEQYF. DNA for the CDR3: TGCGCCAGCAGCCCGGACAGGGGGTACGAGCAGTACTTC.

V gene TRBV27 combines with J gene TRBJ2-5; perhaps TRBD2 as D (5 bases). The V end was cut by 3 bases, the J end by 4 bases, with 12 bases between. The length of the CDR3 is 14 residues. The germline CDR1 and CDR2 sequences are MNHEY and SMNVEV (reference sequence). The CDR3 protein is CASSLRGWGETQYF. The CDR3 coding sequence is TGTGCCAGCAGTTTGCGCGGGTGGGGAGAGACCCAGTACTTC.

This chain uses TRBV21-1 with TRBJ2-1; the table's D gene call, TRBD2, was not cross checked with the DNA. TRBV21-1 is termed a pseudogene. This CDR3 region has 22 residues. CDR3 sequence reads: CASVKISGLAGARPSSYNEQFF. Here the CDR3 DNA reads TGTGCCAGCGTAAAAATTTCGGGACTAGCGGGAGCTCGACCCAGCTCCTACAATGAGCAGTTCTTC.

The chain carries TRBV24-1 and TRBJ1-2; D is undetermined. Deletions cut 0 bases from V and 1 base from J, with 11 bases between. This CDR3 is built from 16 residues. Germline V lookup: CDR1 KGHDR, CDR2 SFDVKD. CDR3 amino acids: CATSDLRGRLNYGYTF. CDR3 in DNA: TGTGCCACCAGTGATTTGCGTGGGAGGCTTAACTATGGCTACACCTTC.

The chain uses TRBV5-4 and TRBJ2-1; D gene uncertain. V was clipped by 1 base and J by 7 bases, with 9 bases between them. Germline V gene lookup returns CDR1 SGHNT and CDR2 YYREEE (reference sequence). The CDR3 length is 13 residues. The CDR3 region has the DNA TGTGCCAGCAGCTTGTTACTAACGAATGAGCAGTTCTTC. Amino acids: CASSLLLTNEQFF. The full variable domain, its missing parts supplied by reference TRBV5-4 and TRBJ2-1, is ETGVTQSPTHLIKTRGQQVTLRCSSQSGHNTVSWYQQALGQGPQFIFQYYREEENGRGNFPPRFSGLQFPNYSSELNVNALELDDSALYLCASSLLLTNEQFFGPGTRLTVL.

The chain is built from TRBV9 and TRBJ1-2, with 9 bases lining up with TRBD1. The CDR3 has 16 residues. V lost 4 bases to trimming and J lost 5 bases; unmatched junction nucleotides: 12. CDR1 and CDR2 (germline): SGDLS, YYNGEE. The CDR3 loop reads CASSPLSRDRAYGYTF. The CDR3 nucleotides read TGTGCCAGCAGCCCCTTATCCCGGGACAGGGCATATGGCTACACCTTC.

The rearrangement links TRBV6-5 to TRBJ2-1; 11 positions agree with TRBD2. Germline values: CDR1 MNHEY, CDR2 SVGAGI. With 2 bases clipped from V and 8 bases from J, the junction kept 8 bases outside the gene matches. The CDR3 runs to 16 residues. The CDR3 sequence is CASSYGSSGGVYEQFF. The CDR3 DNA reads TGTGCCAGCAGTTACGGTAGTAGCGGGGGGGTGTATGAGCAGTTCTTC.

This clone was detected a few times. The chain combines TRBV11-2 with TRBJ1-1, with D unclear. The germline V and J ends were trimmed by 4 bases and 0 bases, with 6 bases remaining between them. The length of the CDR3 is 13 residues. The germline V gene has CDR1 SGHAT and CDR2 FQNNGV. CDR3 sequence: CASSYTLNTEAFF. The CDR3 DNA sequence: TGTGCCAGCAGCTACACCCTGAACACTGAAGCTTTCTTT.

Here the CDR3 DNA reads TGTGCCAGCAGCCAAGAGGTCCCCGGACTGCGAGGGGAGACCCAGTACTTC. The encoded protein is CASSQEVPGLRGETQYF. This sequence joins TRBV3-1 (or the pseudogene TRBV3-2) and TRBJ2-5; TRBD2 might be the D (5 bases). Trimming stripped 0 bases from V and 5 bases from J, with 19 bases between. CDR1 is LGHDT, CDR2 YNNKEL, per germline (reference sequence). CDR3 length equals 17 residues.

J is TRBJ2-3 and V is TRBV19; 9 positions agree with TRBD1. The CDR3 contains 16 residues. The germline gives CDR1 LNHDA, CDR2 SQIVND (reference sequence). J lost 6 bases, V lost 3 bases, and 10 bases had no gene match. In DNA, the CDR3 is TGTGCCAGTAGTATCCCCCGGGACAGGGAGACGGATACGCAGTATTTT. This codes for CASSIPRDRETDTQYF.

The chain couples TRBV29-1 to TRBJ2-3; TRBD2 might be the D (6 bases). The CDR3 sequence is 13 residues long. The germline V and J ends were trimmed by 7 bases and 1 base, with 12 bases remaining between them. Germline V gene sequence: CDR1 SQVTM, CDR2 ANQGSEA. DNA for the CDR3: TGCAGCGGTAGGGAGGACCGCACAGATACGCAGTATTTT. Its translation is CSGREDRTDTQYF.

The CDR3 region is CAWGIADTQYF. In DNA, the CDR3 is TGTGCCTGGGGTATCGCAGATACGCAGTATTTT. The chain is built from TRBV30 and TRBJ2-3; no reliable D call. Germline V gene lookup returns CDR1 GTSNPN and CDR2 SVGIG (reference sequence). The CDR3 totals 11 residues. V was pared by 5 bases and J by 4 bases, with 7 bases between.

J is TRBJ2-5 and V is TRBV4-1, with 12 bases that match TRBD2. The CDR3 is made up of 18 amino acids. CDR1 MGHRA and CDR2 YSYEKL come from the germline V gene. V shed 2 bases, J shed 3 bases, and the junction held 10 bases outside the gene matches. CDR3 protein: CASSQSRTSGDGEETQYF. In DNA, the CDR3 is TGCGCCAGCAGCCAATCGCGGACTAGCGGGGACGGGGAAGAGACCCAGTACTTC.

The chain employs TRBV5-1 and TRBJ2-5, with 8 positions matching TRBD1. This CDR3 spans 15 amino acids. The J segment lost 1 base and the V segment lost 2 bases, leaving 4 bases of the junction unmatched. Germline V CDR1 and CDR2: SGHRS, YFSETQ. For the CDR3, the DNA is TGCGCCAGCAGCTTAGGGGGGACAGGCCAAGAGACCCAGTACTTC. Encoded protein: CASSLGGTGQETQYF. The full variable domain, in which reference TRBV5-1 and TRBJ2-5 provide the parts outside the CDR3, is KAGVTQTPRYLIKTRGQQVTLSCSPISGHRSVSWYQQTPGQGLQFLFEYFSETQRNKGNFPGRFSGRQFSNSRSEMNVSTLELGDSALYLCASSLGGTGQETQYFGPGTRLLVL.

The CDR3 nucleotides are TGTGCCAGCTCACCGGGACAGGGGGCGTTAGGGCAGTTCTTC. This gives the protein CASSPGQGALGQFF. The V and J genes are TRBV18 and TRBJ2-1; TRBD1 matches 12 bases. V gave up 3 bases and J gave up 12 bases; unmatched junction bases: 6. The CDR3 contains 14 residues. Per germline, CDR1 KGHSH and CDR2 LQKENI.

The V and J genes are TRBV14 and TRBJ1-3; D gene ambiguous. CDR3 size: 15 residues. V lost 1 base to trimming and J lost 0 bases, with 7 bases between them. The germline gives CDR1 SGHDN, CDR2 FVKESK. CDR3 residues: CASSQGAFSGNTIYF. For the CDR3, the DNA is TGTGCCAGCAGCCAAGGGGCGTTCTCTGGAAACACCATATATTTT.

The chain is built from TRBV5-4 and TRBJ1-1, with a weak D call TRBD1 (6 bases). Germline loops: CDR1 SGHNT, CDR2 YYREEE (reference sequence). V lost 0 bases to trimming and J lost 3 bases, with 15 bases between them. The CDR3 extends over 16 amino acids. The CDR3 region is CASSLGRRGGDTEAFF. For the CDR3, the DNA is TGTGCCAGCAGCTTGGGACGCAGGGGAGGGGACACTGAAGCTTTCTTT.

J is TRBJ1-2 and V is TRBV6-6; D is unresolved. Germline V CDR1 and CDR2: MNHNY, SVGAGI (reference sequence). The CDR3 length is 14 residues. V lost 6 bases, J lost 2 bases, and 13 bases lay in between. The CDR3 bases are TGTGCCAGCAGCCAAACGGGAAAGAACTATGGCTACACCTTC. Its protein is CASSQTGKNYGYTF.

V and J are TRBV7-9 and TRBJ2-1; TRBD1 might be the D (5 bases). Trimming removed 9 bases at V and 7 bases at J, with 7 bases between. This CDR3 has 10 amino acids. Germline values: CDR1 SEHNR, CDR2 FQNEAQ (reference sequence). The CDR3 nucleotides read TGTGCCAGTAAGGGGAATGAGCAGTTCTTC. It codes for CASKGNEQFF.

V usage is TRBV19 and J usage is TRBJ2-2; possibly TRBD1 for D (6 bases). The V gene lost 4 bases and the J gene lost 4 bases, with 13 bases spanning the gap. Germline loops: CDR1 LNHDA, CDR2 SQIVND (reference sequence). The CDR3 sequence is 15 residues long. This chain's CDR3 is CASSTGTPFTGELFF. The DNA for the CDR3 is TGTGCCAGTAGTACGGGGACACCTTTCACCGGGGAGCTGTTTTTT.